Shown below are 16 T cell receptor beta chains from a single sample sequenced in a study of blood T cell repertoires in COVID-19. Only in-frame clones appear in the TCRdb table, and some are missing; sequencing was by immunoSEQ multiplex PCR. The sample contains fewer than 50,000 clones, roughly 84% of which appear only once. The sequenced sample was peripheral blood. These receptors originate from a woman older than 75 with acute or convalescent COVID-19.

The rearrangement joins TRBV11-2 to TRBJ2-1, with 9 positions matching TRBD2. The length of the CDR3 is 14 residues. The germline CDR1 and CDR2 sequences are SGHAT and FQNNGV. J gave up 4 bases and V 5 bases, and 3 bases lay outside the gene matches. The CDR3 coding sequence is TGTGCCAGCAGCCAGACTAGCGGATACAATGAGCAGTTCTTC. Residues: CASSQTSGYNEQFF.

This clone appeared a single time. The junction and the germline gene differ at one end; a read error may be behind it. The V gene is TRBV19, the J gene TRBJ1-2, with a tentative D call TRBD1 (5 bases). The germline V gene encodes CDR1 LNHDA and CDR2 SQIVND (reference sequence). The CDR3 spans 12 residues. CDR3 sequence: CASSIKGGRVRF. Written as DNA, the CDR3 is TGTGCCAGTAGTATAAAAGGTGGCAGGGTCCGCTTC.

This CDR3 reads CASFRGRPLCDTF. The CDR3 DNA follows: TGTGCCAGTTTCAGGGGGCGACCACTATGCGACACCTTC. This chain uses TRBV19 with TRBJ1-2; 8 bases fit TRBD1. With 8 bases clipped from V and 12 bases from J, the junction kept 14 bases outside the gene matches. The V gene's germline CDR1 is LNHDA and CDR2 SQIVND (reference sequence). CDR3 length: 13 amino acids.

This chain connects TRBV7-9 to TRBJ1-2; 10 nucleotides line up with TRBD1. The CDR3 has 15 residues. Trimming removed 1 base from V and 6 bases from J; junction bases left unmatched: 5. The germline gives CDR1 SEHNR, CDR2 FQNEAQ (reference sequence). CDR3 in DNA: TGTGCCAGCAGCTTAGATGGGACAGGGGTGAATGGCTACACCTTC. It encodes CASSLDGTGVNGYTF.

In its sample, this clone is medium-sized (0.01 to 0.1%). The V call is TRBV6-1, the J call TRBJ2-1; TRBD2 is a possible D gene (5 bases). CDR3 length equals 13 residues. The V gene's germline CDR1 is MNHNS and CDR2 SASEGT. Trimming pared 0 bases from V and 8 bases from J, leaving 8 bases between. The CDR3 loop reads CASSEASGYEQFF. The CDR3 DNA reads as TGTGCCAGCAGTGAAGCAAGCGGATATGAGCAGTTCTTC.

V usage is TRBV28 and J usage is TRBJ1-6; possibly TRBD1 for D (6 bases). Per the germline V gene, CDR1 is MDHEN and CDR2 is SYDVKM. Deletions cut 5 bases from V and 7 bases from J, with 15 bases between. The CDR3 sequence is 15 residues long. CDR3 protein: CASSPADSLNSPLHF. CDR3 DNA: TGTGCCAGCAGTCCTGCGGACAGTTTAAATTCACCCCTCCACTTT.

The rearrangement uses TRBV6-6 and TRBJ2-7; 9 nucleotides line up with TRBD1. With V trimmed by 4 bases and J by 2 bases, 6 bases remained unmatched. CDR3 length: 15 residues. Germline V gene data show CDR1 as MNHNY and CDR2 as SVGAGI (reference sequence). CDR3 coding DNA: TGTGCCAGCAGTTCCTCCCGGGACAGGGCCTACGAGCAGTACTTC. This encodes CASSSSRDRAYEQYF.

J is TRBJ1-6 and V is TRBV6-5, with D maybe TRBD1 (6 bases). V dropped 7 bases and J dropped 8 bases, with 18 bases sitting between them. In germline, CDR1 is MNHEY, CDR2 SVGAGI. The CDR3 totals 15 residues. This CDR3 reads CASTSRRGLDSPLHF. The CDR3 DNA sequence: TGTGCCAGCACTTCTCGCAGGGGTCTAGATTCACCCCTCCACTTT.

The rearrangement uses TRBV7-9 and TRBJ2-4; 7 bases agree with TRBD2. Germline lookup yields CDR1 SEHNR and CDR2 FQNEAQ (reference sequence). CDR3 length equals 15 residues. Unmatched junction bases numbered 5, after V lost 5 bases and J lost 1 base. CDR3 protein: CASSPAGVAKNIQYF. The CDR3 region has the DNA TGTGCCAGCAGCCCGGCGGGGGTGGCCAAAAACATTCAGTACTTC.

The V and J genes are TRBV5-4 and TRBJ2-1, with 10 nucleotides matching TRBD2. Germline V CDR1 and CDR2: SGHNT, YYREEE (reference sequence). This CDR3 has 16 amino acids. J gave up 6 bases and V 2 bases, and 8 bases lay outside the gene matches. The CDR3: CASSFSSGSWGNEQFF. As DNA, the CDR3 is TGTGCCAGCAGCTTCTCTAGCGGGAGTTGGGGCAATGAGCAGTTCTTC.

The table lists this clone with a few counts. The rearrangement links TRBV27 to TRBJ2-1; D gene unclear. The CDR3 runs to 14 residues. In germline, CDR1 is MNHEY, CDR2 SMNVEV (reference sequence). V lost 3 bases, J lost 5 bases, and 11 bases lay in between. The CDR3 DNA sequence: TGTGCCAGCAGTTTTGTCGGAGTTAACAATGAGCAGTTCTTC. It yields the protein CASSFVGVNNEQFF.

This sequence joins TRBV15 and TRBJ1-5; TRBD1 aligns across 7 bases. The germline CDR1 and CDR2 sequences are LNHNV and YYDKDF (reference sequence). The junction had 9 bases not matched to a gene; V was cut back by 5 bases and J by 2 bases. This CDR3 contains 16 residues. The DNA of the CDR3 is TGTGCCACCAGCCTCAGAGTAGGGGGCGGCAATCAGCCCCAGCATTTT. Translation gives CATSLRVGGGNQPQHF.

The chain couples TRBV28 to TRBJ1-2, with D possibly TRBD1 on 6 matching bases. CDR3 size: 13 residues. Trimming took 5 bases from V and 8 from J, leaving 15 bases between them. Germline V gene sequence: CDR1 MDHEN, CDR2 SYDVKM. CDR3 residues: CASSQGTEWGYTF. As DNA, the CDR3 is TGTGCCAGCAGTCAGGGGACGGAGTGGGGCTACACCTTC.

This clone was seen only once. The chain has TRBV15 and TRBJ2-1; D not certain. The CDR3 covers 13 residues. Germline CDR1 is LNHNV and CDR2 is YYDKDF (reference sequence). The V gene lost 5 bases and the J gene lost 8 bases, with 13 bases spanning the gap. The CDR3 reads CATSSPPGDEQFF. Written as DNA, the CDR3 is TGTGCCACCAGCTCTCCCCCGGGTGATGAGCAGTTCTTC.

The chain combines TRBV12-3 or TRBV12-4 with TRBJ2-7; 7 nucleotides match TRBD1. The CDR3 spans 13 residues. Trimming removed 6 bases from V and 3 bases from J; junction bases left unmatched: 5. DNA of the CDR3: TGTGCCAGCAGCGTGGGACAGCTCTACGAGCAGTACTTC. Translating gives CASSVGQLYEQYF.

The chain couples TRBV30 to TRBJ2-5; D remains ambiguous. The germline CDR1 and CDR2 sequences are GTSNPN and SVGIG (reference sequence). Trimming shortened V by 0 bases and J by 4 bases, and 9 bases separated the two germline ends. This CDR3 comprises 13 residues. The CDR3 nucleotides are TGTGCCTGGAGTGTACTCGGCGGAGAGACCCAGTACTTC. As protein: CAWSVLGGETQYF.